The 2 T cell receptor beta chains presented below share a single source sample, sequenced in a study of metastatic and nonmetastatic thyroid tumors. Using MiXCR, TCRdb re-called clones from the PCR reads. The sample holds around 13,000 clones, approximately 33% seen once. Each patient came to thyroid surgery without any prior treatment (of any kind). The sequenced sample was tumor tissue. The receptors originated from a male donor with papillary thyroid cancer or a benign thyroid nodule (not recorded which). Some clones in this sample may be carry-over from other donors' samples.

This clone was seen a handful of times. The chain recombines TRBV19 with TRBJ1-2; D gene ambiguous. Germline CDR1 and CDR2: LNHDA and SQIVND (reference sequence). The ends were cut back, 5 bases at V and 4 bases at J, with 8 bases in the middle. The CDR3 contains 12 residues. CDR3: CASSSGLYGYTF. CDR3 nucleotides: TGTGCCAGTAGTTCCGGACTCTATGGCTACACCTTC.

The V and J genes are TRBV12-3 or TRBV12-4 and TRBJ1-2, with 9 bases aligning to TRBD1. The junction had 12 bases not matched to a gene; V was cut back by 6 bases and J by 4 bases. The CDR3 runs 16 residues. DNA for the CDR3: TGTGCCAGCAGGGGAATAAGTGGGACAGGGCCCTATGGCTACACCTTC. Protein sequence: CASRGISGTGPYGYTF.